This record covers a single T cell receptor (beta chain). CDR1 is SEHNR, CDR2 FQNEAQ, per germline (reference sequence). The CDR3 runs to 15 residues. V lost 5 bases and J lost 4; bases outside the gene matches: 11. The assay was immunoSEQ multiplex PCR, and TCRdb's table has in-frame clones only and misses some. Of some 1,900,000 clones in the sample, over 85% are singletons; the top ten hold 1.2%. The data were obtained in a study of shared clonotypes between healthy human individuals. Naive CD8 isolation took CD45RO-negative cells positively selected for CCR7 and excluded terminally differentiated effector memory CD45RA+ cells.

The TCR comes from a man aged 18 to 29 in good health. Sequencing used naive CD8+ T cells sorted from blood. This rearrangement joins TRBV7-9 to TRBJ2-7; TRBD2 matches at 7 bases. In DNA form, the CDR3 reads TGTGCCAGCAGCCCGGGGAGGGCGGGGGTATACGAGCAGTACTTC. Translating gives CASSPGRAGVYEQYF.